These T cell receptor beta chains were read from a single sample in a study of OX40 agonist ivuxolimab in advanced cancers. Some clones are missing from TCRdb's copy, which holds only in-frame ones; the method was immunoSEQ multiplex PCR. The sample includes 52,000 or so clones, roughly 83% of them seen just once. The material sequenced was CD4+ or CD8+ T cells sorted from blood, taken in a trial of the OX40 agonist ivuxolimab. The source of these receptors is an adult with an advanced solid tumor such as melanoma, head and neck, liver or kidney cancer. Both conserved end residues are part of each CDR3. The D gene is left open where the match is weak. Size tells how often a clone was seen (once, few, many) or the class of an expanded clone, and some rows leave it out.

j_gene: TRBJ1-6; abundance: -; v_gene: TRBV25-1; d_gene: TRBD1; CDR3aa: CASSPGQGYGSPLHF; CDR3nt: TGTGCCAGCAGCCCCGGACAGGGGTATGGATCACCCCTCCACTTT
j_gene: TRBJ2-1; abundance: few; v_gene: TRBV6-4; d_gene: TRBD2; CDR3aa: CASSPSGGADEQFF; CDR3nt: TGTGCCAGCAGTCCTAGCGGGGGGGCCGATGAGCAGTTCTTC
j_gene: TRBJ1-5; abundance: -; v_gene: TRBV19; d_gene: -; CDR3aa: CASTLGGMNQPQHF; CDR3nt: TGTGCCAGTACCCTCGGGGGGATGAATCAGCCCCAGCATTTT
j_gene: TRBJ1-6; abundance: -; v_gene: TRBV6-5; d_gene: -; CDR3aa: CASSYRVGNSPLHF; CDR3nt: TGTGCCAGCAGTTACAGGGTGGGAAATTCACCCCTCCACTTT
j_gene: TRBJ1-5; abundance: -; v_gene: TRBV29-1; d_gene: -; CDR3aa: CSVVEGRGNQPQHF; CDR3nt: TGCAGCGTTGTCGAGGGGCGCGGGAATCAGCCCCAGCATTTT
j_gene: TRBJ1-6; abundance: -; v_gene: TRBV9; d_gene: -; CDR3aa: CASSPGDGASPLHF; CDR3nt: TGTGCCAGCAGCCCCGGGGACGGGGCCTCGCCCCTCCACTTT
j_gene: TRBJ1-4; abundance: -; v_gene: TRBV7-3; d_gene: -; CDR3aa: CASRGLEPLQEKLFF; CDR3nt: TGTGCCAGCAGAGGTTTAGAGCCACTTCAGGAAAAACTGTTTTTT
j_gene: TRBJ1-1; abundance: -; v_gene: TRBV6-1; d_gene: -; CDR3aa: CASVRERGTEAFF; CDR3nt: TGTGCCAGCGTCAGGGAGAGGGGAACTGAAGCTTTCTTT
j_gene: TRBJ1-2; abundance: -; v_gene: TRBV30; d_gene: -; CDR3aa: CAWRGPAMGYGYTF; CDR3nt: TGTGCCTGGAGGGGGCCCGCGATGGGCTATGGCTACACCTTC
j_gene: TRBJ2-5; abundance: -; v_gene: TRBV19; d_gene: -; CDR3aa: CASSLGLGESQETQYF; CDR3nt: TGTGCCAGTAGTCTGGGACTGGGAGAAAGTCAAGAGACCCAGTACTTC
j_gene: TRBJ2-4; abundance: few; v_gene: TRBV6-1; d_gene: -; CDR3aa: CASSGGTELAKNIQYF; CDR3nt: TGTGCCAGCAGTGGGGGGACCGAATTAGCCAAAAACATTCAGTACTTC
j_gene: TRBJ1-6; abundance: -; v_gene: TRBV7-6; d_gene: -; CDR3aa: CASSLEAGPRSPLHF; CDR3nt: TGTGCCAGCAGCTTAGAGGCGGGTCCGCGGTCACCCCTCCACTTT
j_gene: TRBJ2-1; abundance: once; v_gene: TRBV7-8; d_gene: TRBD2; CDR3aa: CASRSEATSGRNEQFF; CDR3nt: TGTGCCAGCAGGTCAGAGGCGACTAGCGGGAGGAATGAGCAGTTCTTC
j_gene: TRBJ2-5; abundance: -; v_gene: TRBV2; d_gene: TRBD2; CDR3aa: CASRRTSGGAETQYF; CDR3nt: TGTGCCAGCAGGCGGACTAGCGGGGGGGCAGAGACCCAGTACTTC
j_gene: TRBJ2-7; abundance: -; v_gene: TRBV27; d_gene: TRBD2; CDR3aa: CASSSPGGSSYEQYF; CDR3nt: TGTGCCAGCAGTTCCCCGGGGGGGAGCTCCTACGAGCAGTACTTC
j_gene: TRBJ1-2; abundance: -; v_gene: TRBV19; d_gene: -; CDR3aa: CASSRAPGEGGYGYTF; CDR3nt: TGTGCCAGTAGTAGGGCCCCCGGCGAGGGGGGGTATGGCTACACCTTC
j_gene: TRBJ2-3; abundance: once; v_gene: TRBV6-6; d_gene: -; CDR3aa: CASRNGGTDTQYF; CDR3nt: TGTGCCAGCAGAAATGGGGGCACAGATACGCAGTATTTT
j_gene: TRBJ2-7; abundance: few; v_gene: TRBV18; d_gene: -; CDR3aa: CASSPSAASYEQYF; CDR3nt: TGTGCCAGCTCACCATCGGCAGCCTCCTACGAGCAGTACTTC
j_gene: TRBJ1-2; abundance: -; v_gene: TRBV30; d_gene: TRBD1; CDR3aa: CAWNGGQAGYTF; CDR3nt: TGTGCCTGGAATGGGGGACAGGCGGGCTACACCTTC
j_gene: TRBJ2-5; abundance: -; v_gene: TRBV5-5; d_gene: -; CDR3aa: CASSLDPTGETQYF; CDR3nt: TGTGCCAGCAGCCTGGACCCGACGGGGGAGACCCAGTACTTC
j_gene: TRBJ1-2; abundance: -; v_gene: TRBV30; d_gene: -; CDR3aa: CAWSITVSGGYTF; CDR3nt: TGTGCCTGGAGTATTACAGTCTCGGGGGGCTACACCTTC
j_gene: TRBJ2-7; abundance: -; v_gene: TRBV19; d_gene: -; CDR3aa: CASSDRFYEQYF; CDR3nt: TGTGCCAGTAGCGACAGATTCTACGAGCAGTACTTC
j_gene: TRBJ2-4; abundance: -; v_gene: TRBV28; d_gene: TRBD1; CDR3aa: CASNGQAPVKNIQYF; CDR3nt: TGTGCCAGCAATGGACAGGCCCCCGTCAAAAACATTCAGTACTTC
j_gene: TRBJ1-5; abundance: -; v_gene: TRBV9; d_gene: -; CDR3aa: CASSEAPSGQPQHF; CDR3nt: TGTGCCAGCAGCGAGGCCCCCTCAGGTCAGCCCCAGCATTTT
j_gene: TRBJ2-2; abundance: -; v_gene: TRBV11-2; d_gene: TRBD1; CDR3aa: CASRPAEGAGNTGELFF; CDR3nt: TGTGCCAGCAGGCCAGCCGAGGGGGCAGGAAACACCGGGGAGCTGTTTTTT
j_gene: TRBJ1-2; abundance: -; v_gene: TRBV6-6; d_gene: -; CDR3aa: CASSYGPSLNYGYTF; CDR3nt: TGTGCCAGCAGTTACGGACCCTCCCTTAACTATGGCTACACCTTC
j_gene: TRBJ2-1; abundance: -; v_gene: TRBV6-4; d_gene: TRBD1; CDR3aa: CASSEGQGVREQFF; CDR3nt: TGTGCCAGCAGTGAGGGACAGGGGGTAAGGGAGCAGTTCTTC
j_gene: TRBJ1-2; abundance: -; v_gene: TRBV5-8; d_gene: -; CDR3aa: CASSRYYGYTF; CDR3nt: TGTGCCAGCAGCCGTTATTATGGCTACACCTTC
j_gene: TRBJ1-1; abundance: once; v_gene: TRBV19; d_gene: -; CDR3aa: CASRGMREDTEAFF; CDR3nt: TGTGCCAGTAGGGGTATGCGGGAGGACACTGAAGCTTTCTTT
j_gene: TRBJ2-4; abundance: -; v_gene: TRBV14; d_gene: TRBD2; CDR3aa: CASSPILTSGGPPRNIQYF; CDR3nt: TGTGCCAGCAGCCCCATCCTTACTAGCGGGGGGCCCCCCAGGAACATTCAGTACTTC
j_gene: TRBJ1-2; abundance: -; v_gene: TRBV5-4; d_gene: -; CDR3aa: CASSLNSVNGYTF; CDR3nt: TGTGCCAGCAGCTTAAACAGCGTCAACGGCTACACCTTC
j_gene: TRBJ2-5; abundance: -; v_gene: TRBV7-8; d_gene: -; CDR3aa: CASSLGSGPQETQYF; CDR3nt: TGTGCCAGCAGCTTAGGGTCAGGGCCCCAGGAGACCCAGTACTTC
j_gene: TRBJ2-3; abundance: -; v_gene: TRBV7-2; d_gene: TRBD1; CDR3aa: CASSSPQGVQYF; CDR3nt: TGTGCCAGCAGCTCCCCGCAGGGGGTGCAGTATTTT
j_gene: TRBJ2-1; abundance: -; v_gene: TRBV5-1; d_gene: TRBD2; CDR3aa: CASTNSGGGSSYNEQFF; CDR3nt: TGCGCCAGCACCAACAGCGGCGGGGGTAGCTCCTACAATGAGCAGTTCTTC
j_gene: TRBJ1-5; abundance: -; v_gene: TRBV2; d_gene: -; CDR3aa: CASSEASGGNQPQHF; CDR3nt: TGTGCCAGCAGTGAAGCTTCGGGTGGCAATCAGCCCCAGCATTTT
j_gene: TRBJ2-1; abundance: -; v_gene: TRBV7-2; d_gene: TRBD2; CDR3aa: CASSLDSSGGRNEQFF; CDR3nt: TGTGCCAGCAGCTTAGATTCTAGCGGGGGCCGCAATGAGCAGTTCTTC
j_gene: TRBJ2-7; abundance: few; v_gene: TRBV5-6; d_gene: -; CDR3aa: CASSPQGGEQYF; CDR3nt: TGTGCCAGCAGCCCACAGGGAGGCGAGCAGTACTTC
j_gene: TRBJ1-2; abundance: -; v_gene: TRBV12-5; d_gene: -; CDR3aa: CASGLAGTAVEDGYTF; CDR3nt: TGTGCTAGTGGTTTGGCCGGGACTGCCGTGGAGGATGGCTACACCTTC
j_gene: TRBJ1-3; abundance: -; v_gene: TRBV4-1; d_gene: TRBD1; CDR3aa: CASSVQGISGNTIYF; CDR3nt: TGCGCCAGCAGCGTACAGGGGATCTCTGGAAACACCATATATTTT
j_gene: TRBJ1-1; abundance: -; v_gene: TRBV6-5; d_gene: TRBD1; CDR3aa: CASSYSTGQGVTEAFF; CDR3nt: TGTGCCAGCAGTTACTCTACCGGACAGGGGGTGACTGAAGCTTTCTTT